Presented here are 7 T cell receptor beta chains from one specimen sequenced in a study of identical twins. One entry per CDR3 protein, called by TCRdb with MiXCR from the 5' RACE reads. This table holds around 280,000 distinct CDR3 sequences, less than 9% found once. The same sample was also used in a study of yellow fever vaccine responses in identical twins.

The sample comprised memory (CD45RO+) T cells sorted from blood. All receptors come from a young woman in good health.

This clonotype was detected only a few times. The chain uses TRBV7-6 and TRBJ2-5, with TRBD1 identical over 7 bases. Germline V gene lookup returns CDR1 SGHVS and CDR2 FNYEAQ. The length of the CDR3 is 15 residues. Trimming cost V 5 bases and J 1 base; bases outside gene matches: 7. As DNA, the CDR3 is TGTGCCAGCAGCGCGACCGGGACAGCCCAAGAGACCCAGTACTTC. Translated: CASSATGTAQETQYF.

This clonotype has at least ten counts. DNA for the CDR3: TGTGCCAGCAGTGAAGAATTTACTAGCGGCCCCTACAATGAGCAGTTCTTC. Protein: CASSEEFTSGPYNEQFF. The rearrangement joins TRBV6-1 to TRBJ2-1, with 8 bases fitting TRBD2. The V gene's germline CDR1 is MNHNS and CDR2 SASEGT. The CDR3 is made up of 17 amino acids. The V and J ends lost 1 base and 2 bases, in that order; junction bases with no gene match: 7.

V and J are TRBV11-3 and TRBJ2-3, with D possibly matching TRBD2 (6 bases). Germline assignment: CDR1 SGHNT and CDR2 YENEEA. V lost 5 bases, J lost 3 bases, and 15 bases lay in between. This CDR3 has 15 residues. The CDR3 loop reads CASSVLASRTDTQYF. Written as DNA, the CDR3 is TGTGCCAGCAGCGTCCTAGCGTCTAGGACAGATACGCAGTATTTT. The full variable domain, with the rest looked up from reference TRBV11-3 and TRBJ2-3, is EAGVVQSPRYKIIEKKQPVAFWCNPISGHNTLYWYLQNLGQGPELLIRYENEEAVDDSQLPKDRFSAERLKGVDSTLKIQPAELGDSAVYLCASSVLASRTDTQYFGPGTRLTVL.

This clonotype was observed a few times. The chain recombines TRBV5-1 with TRBJ2-5, with 10 bases aligning to TRBD2. This CDR3 region has 17 residues. Germline loops: CDR1 SGHRS, CDR2 YFSETQ. V trimming: 3 bases; J trimming: 5 bases; junction bases outside the gene matches: 13. CDR3 nucleotides: TGCGCCAGCAGCTGGGCCAGGAGTAGCGGGAGGCGTGAGACCCAGTACTTC. Its translation is CASSWARSSGRRETQYF.

This clonotype appeared a few times. The V gene is TRBV7-2, the J gene TRBJ2-2, with 11 bases matching TRBD2. The CDR3 contains 17 residues. CDR1 and CDR2 from the germline V gene are SGHTA and FQGNSA. J gave up 2 bases and V 3 bases, and 5 bases lay outside the gene matches. The CDR3 protein is CASSFLAGGTNTGELFF. CDR3 nucleotides: TGTGCCAGCAGCTTCCTAGCGGGAGGAACCAACACCGGGGAGCTGTTTTTT.

A few counts support this clonotype. This sequence joins TRBV5-1 and TRBJ1-2, with D possibly TRBD1 on 5 matching bases. CDR1 and CDR2 (germline): SGHRS, YFSETQ. V lost 4 bases to trimming and J lost 5 bases, with 18 bases between them. The CDR3 sequence is 15 residues long. The CDR3 sequence: CASSQQGDGLYGYTF. CDR3 nucleotide sequence: TGCGCCAGCAGCCAACAAGGGGACGGCCTTTATGGCTACACCTTC.

V gene TRBV21-1 combines with J gene TRBJ1-5; the D call in the table, TRBD1, was not verified against the DNA. TRBV21-1 is shown as a pseudogene. The CDR3 loop spans 13 amino acids. CDR3 DNA sequence: TGTGCCAGCAAATTGGACGGGGATCAGCCCCAGCATTTT. Translating it yields CASKLDGDQPQHF.